The 7 T cell receptor beta chains given below trace back to one sample, sequenced in a study of OX40 agonist ivuxolimab in advanced cancers. Assay used: immunoSEQ multiplex PCR; TCRdb lists only in-frame clones, some missing. The sample includes about 70,000 clones, more than 85% of them seen just once. The material was CD4+ or CD8+ T cells sorted from blood, obtained in a trial of the OX40 agonist ivuxolimab. Receptors originate from an adult with an advanced solid tumor such as melanoma, head and neck, liver or kidney cancer.

V is TRBV7-3 and J is TRBJ2-3; a weak D match, TRBD1 (6 bases). CDR3 length: 14 amino acids. Trimming stripped 5 bases from V and 6 bases from J, with 15 bases between. Per germline, CDR1 SGHTA and CDR2 FQGTGA. CDR3 amino acids: CASSPGQPGDTQYF. CDR3 DNA: TGTGCCAGCAGCCCCGGACAGCCAGGGGATACGCAGTATTTT.

The rearrangement uses TRBV5-6 and TRBJ2-7; D is ambiguous. The CDR3 is made up of 12 amino acids. Germline V gene data show CDR1 as SGHDT and CDR2 as YYEEEE. Trimming stripped 0 bases from V and 4 bases from J, with 5 bases between. The CDR3 nucleotides read TGTGCCAGCAGCTTGGTAGGTTACGAGCAGTACTTC. Encoded protein: CASSLVGYEQYF. Full variable domain (outside the CDR3, taken from reference TRBV5-6 and TRBJ2-7): DAGVTQSPTHLIKTRGQQVTLRCSPKSGHDTVSWYQQALGQGPQFIFQYYEEEERQRGNFPDRFSGHQFPNYSSELNVNALLLGDSALYLCASSLVGYEQYFGPGTRLTVT.

This clone occurred once. The chain couples TRBV29-1 to TRBJ1-2; 10 nucleotides align to TRBD1. The ends lost 7 bases at V and 8 bases at J; junction bases unmatched: 13. The V gene's germline CDR1 is SQVTM and CDR2 ANQGSEA. This CDR3 is built from 14 residues. CDR3 nucleotides: TGCAGCGCCCCTTTGAGACAGGGGGCGGACGGCTACACCTTC. This encodes CSAPLRQGADGYTF.

This clone has just one count. This chain uses TRBV10-1 with TRBJ2-7; D is perhaps TRBD2 (6 bases). The CDR3 totals 14 residues. Trimming removed 3 bases from V and 5 bases from J, with 14 bases in between. Per the germline V gene, CDR1 is WNHNN and CDR2 is SYGVQD (reference sequence). CDR3 DNA: TGCGCCAGCAGTGAAGGAGGGGAGCTCAACGAGCAGTACTTC. Its translation is CASSEGGELNEQYF.

The V and J genes are TRBV7-9 and TRBJ1-1, with D possibly matching TRBD1 (5 bases). This CDR3 has 13 residues. Germline assignment: CDR1 SEHNR and CDR2 FQNEAQ (reference sequence). With 0 bases removed from V and 8 bases from J, the gap between germline ends came to 10 bases. DNA of the CDR3: TGTGCCAGCAGCTTAGCGCTGGGGCAGGAAGCTTTCTTT. Encoded protein: CASSLALGQEAFF.

This chain uses TRBV19 with TRBJ2-6, with D uncertain. The CDR3 has 14 amino acids. V was clipped by 5 bases and J by 11 bases, with 16 bases between them. Per the germline V gene, CDR1 is LNHDA and CDR2 is SQIVND (reference sequence). CDR3 residues: CASSPPVDMDVLTF. The CDR3 bases are TGTGCCAGTAGTCCTCCGGTGGATATGGACGTCCTGACTTTC.

The chain couples TRBV7-6 to TRBJ2-5, with 9 nucleotides matching TRBD2. CDR3 length equals 17 residues. Germline CDR1 reads SGHVS; CDR2 reads FNYEAQ. The trim removed 1 base at V and 2 bases at J, leaving 8 bases unmatched. CDR3 nucleotides: TGTGCCAGCAGCTTAGTAGCGGCGGGGGGGCTTCAAGAGACCCAGTACTTC. This sequence encodes CASSLVAAGGLQETQYF.